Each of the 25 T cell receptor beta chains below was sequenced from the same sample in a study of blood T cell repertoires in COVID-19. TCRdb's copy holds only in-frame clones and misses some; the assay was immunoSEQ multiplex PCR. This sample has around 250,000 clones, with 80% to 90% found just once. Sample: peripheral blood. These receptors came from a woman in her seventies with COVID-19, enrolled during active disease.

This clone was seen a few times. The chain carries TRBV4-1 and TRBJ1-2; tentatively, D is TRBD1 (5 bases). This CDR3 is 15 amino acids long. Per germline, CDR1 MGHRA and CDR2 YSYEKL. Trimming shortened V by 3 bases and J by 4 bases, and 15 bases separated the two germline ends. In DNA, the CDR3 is TGCGCCAGCAGCCAGTTAACGGGGGGGGGCTATGGCTACACCTTC. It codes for CASSQLTGGGYGYTF.

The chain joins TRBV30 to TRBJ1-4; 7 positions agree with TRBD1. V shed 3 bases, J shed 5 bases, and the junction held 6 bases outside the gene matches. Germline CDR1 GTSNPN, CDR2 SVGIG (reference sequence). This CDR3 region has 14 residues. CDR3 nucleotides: TGTGCCTGGAGCCGGGACAGAGAAAATGAAAAACTGTTTTTT. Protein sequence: CAWSRDRENEKLFF. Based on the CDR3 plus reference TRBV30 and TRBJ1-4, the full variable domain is SQTIHQWPATLVQPVGSPLSLECTVEGTSNPNLYWYRQAAGRGLQLLFYSVGIGQISSEVPQNLSASRPQDRQFILSSKKLLLSDSGFYLCAWSRDRENEKLFFGSGTQLSVL.

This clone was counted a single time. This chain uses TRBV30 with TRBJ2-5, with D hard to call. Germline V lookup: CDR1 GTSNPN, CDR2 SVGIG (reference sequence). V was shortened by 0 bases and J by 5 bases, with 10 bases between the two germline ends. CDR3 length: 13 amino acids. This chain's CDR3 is CAWSVGQYETQYF. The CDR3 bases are TGTGCCTGGAGTGTTGGTCAGTATGAGACCCAGTACTTC. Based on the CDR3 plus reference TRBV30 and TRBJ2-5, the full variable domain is SQTIHQWPATLVQPVGSPLSLECTVEGTSNPNLYWYRQAAGRGLQLLFYSVGIGQISSEVPQNLSASRPQDRQFILSSKKLLLSDSGFYLCAWSVGQYETQYFGPGTRLLVL.

CDR3 nucleotides: TGTGCCACCAGCAGAGATGACGGGGTTCAAGAGACCCAGTACTTC. Protein product: CATSRDDGVQETQYF. The chain recombines TRBV15 with TRBJ2-5; D possibly corresponds to TRBD2 (5 bases). The CDR3 is made up of 15 amino acids. V was cut by 0 bases and J by 2 bases, with 10 bases left in between. Germline CDR1 reads LNHNV; CDR2 reads YYDKDF (reference sequence).

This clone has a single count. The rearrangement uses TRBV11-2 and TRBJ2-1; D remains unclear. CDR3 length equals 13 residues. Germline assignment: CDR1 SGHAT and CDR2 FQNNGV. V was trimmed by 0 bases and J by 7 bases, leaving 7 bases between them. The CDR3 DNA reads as TGTGCCAGCAGCTTAGATTTTTTAAATGAGCAGTTCTTC. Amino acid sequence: CASSLDFLNEQFF.

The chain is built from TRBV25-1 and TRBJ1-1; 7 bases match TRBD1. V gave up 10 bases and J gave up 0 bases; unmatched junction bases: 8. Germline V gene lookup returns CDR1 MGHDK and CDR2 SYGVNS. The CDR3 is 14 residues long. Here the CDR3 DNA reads TGTGCCATCGCTATGGGACAGATGAACACTGAAGCTTTCTTT. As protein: CAIAMGQMNTEAFF.

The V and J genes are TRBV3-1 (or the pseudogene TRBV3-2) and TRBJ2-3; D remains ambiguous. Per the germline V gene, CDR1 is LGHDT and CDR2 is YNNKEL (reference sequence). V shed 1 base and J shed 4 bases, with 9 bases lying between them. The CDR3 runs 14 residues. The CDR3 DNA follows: TGTGCCAGCAGCCAAGTCTTTGTAGCAGATACGCAGTATTTT. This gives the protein CASSQVFVADTQYF.

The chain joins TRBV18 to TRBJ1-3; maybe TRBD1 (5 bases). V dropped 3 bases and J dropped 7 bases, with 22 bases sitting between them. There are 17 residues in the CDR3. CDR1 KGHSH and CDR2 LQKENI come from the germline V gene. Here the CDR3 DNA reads TGTGCCAGCTCACCCCAAGTAGACAGACAACGGGGGAACACCATATATTTT. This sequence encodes CASSPQVDRQRGNTIYF.

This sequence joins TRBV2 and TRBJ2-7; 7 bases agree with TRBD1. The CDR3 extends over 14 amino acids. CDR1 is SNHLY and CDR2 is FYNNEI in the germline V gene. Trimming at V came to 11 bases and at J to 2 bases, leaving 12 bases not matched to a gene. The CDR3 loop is CAPNPRDRPYEQYF. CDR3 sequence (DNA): TGTGCCCCCAACCCCCGGGACAGACCCTACGAGCAGTACTTC.

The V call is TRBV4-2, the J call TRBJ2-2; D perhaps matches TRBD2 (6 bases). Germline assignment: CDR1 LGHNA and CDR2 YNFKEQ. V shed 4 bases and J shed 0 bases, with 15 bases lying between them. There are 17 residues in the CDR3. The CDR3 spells CASSLQERAPNTGELFF. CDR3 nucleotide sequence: TGTGCCAGCAGCCTCCAAGAGCGGGCACCGAACACCGGGGAGCTGTTTTTT.

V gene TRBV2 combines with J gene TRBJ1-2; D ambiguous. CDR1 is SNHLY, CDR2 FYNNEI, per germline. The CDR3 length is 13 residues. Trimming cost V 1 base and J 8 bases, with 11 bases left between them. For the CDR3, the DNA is TGTGCCAGCAGTGAAGTGGGAGCGGGCGGCTACACCTTC. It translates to CASSEVGAGGYTF.

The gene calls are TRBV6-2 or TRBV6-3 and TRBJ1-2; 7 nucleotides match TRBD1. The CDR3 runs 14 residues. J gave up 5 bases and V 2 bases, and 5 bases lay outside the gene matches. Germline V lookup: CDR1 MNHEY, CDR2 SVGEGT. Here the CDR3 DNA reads TGTGCCAGCAGTTACCTGACAGGGAGGTATGGCTACACCTTC. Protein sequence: CASSYLTGRYGYTF.

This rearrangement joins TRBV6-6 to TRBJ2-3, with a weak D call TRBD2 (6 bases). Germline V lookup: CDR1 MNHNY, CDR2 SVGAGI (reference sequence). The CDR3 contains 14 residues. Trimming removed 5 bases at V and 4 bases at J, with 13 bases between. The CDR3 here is CASSPRDFADTQYF. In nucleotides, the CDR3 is TGTGCCAGCAGTCCTCGGGACTTTGCAGATACGCAGTATTTT.

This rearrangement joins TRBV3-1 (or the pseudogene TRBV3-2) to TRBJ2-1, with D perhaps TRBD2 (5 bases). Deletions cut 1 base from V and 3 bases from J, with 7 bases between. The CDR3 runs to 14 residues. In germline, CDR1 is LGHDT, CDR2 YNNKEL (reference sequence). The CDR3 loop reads CASSQGLLYNEQFF. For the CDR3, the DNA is TGTGCCAGCAGCCAAGGACTACTCTACAATGAGCAGTTCTTC.

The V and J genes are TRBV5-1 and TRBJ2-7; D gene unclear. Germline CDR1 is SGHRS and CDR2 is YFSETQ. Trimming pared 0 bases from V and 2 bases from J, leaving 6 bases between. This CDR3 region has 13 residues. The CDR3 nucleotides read TGCGCCAGCAGCTTGGCACTCGCCTACGAGCAGTACTTC. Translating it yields CASSLALAYEQYF.

CDR3 sequence: CASSPRQGADTQYF. The CDR3 nucleotides are TGTGCCAGCAGTCCAAGACAGGGGGCAGATACGCAGTATTTT. The V and J genes are TRBV13 and TRBJ2-3, with TRBD1 matching 9 bases. Unmatched junction bases numbered 5, after V lost 6 bases and J lost 4 bases. The V gene's germline CDR1 is PRHDT and CDR2 FYEKMQ (reference sequence). The CDR3 consists of 14 residues.

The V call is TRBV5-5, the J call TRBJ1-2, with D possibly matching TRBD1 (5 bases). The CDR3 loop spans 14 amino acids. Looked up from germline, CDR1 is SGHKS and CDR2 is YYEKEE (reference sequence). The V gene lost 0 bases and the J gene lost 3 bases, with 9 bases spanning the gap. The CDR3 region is CASSLEGRDYGYTF. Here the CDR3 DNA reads TGTGCCAGCAGCTTGGAGGGCAGGGACTATGGCTACACCTTC.

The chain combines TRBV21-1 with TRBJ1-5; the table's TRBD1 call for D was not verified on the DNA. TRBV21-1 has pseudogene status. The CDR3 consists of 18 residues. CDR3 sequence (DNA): TGTGCCAGCAGCCGAGGTCCCCACAGGGGGCGAGGCTCTCAGCCCCAGCATTTT. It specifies CASSRGPHRGRGSQPQHF.

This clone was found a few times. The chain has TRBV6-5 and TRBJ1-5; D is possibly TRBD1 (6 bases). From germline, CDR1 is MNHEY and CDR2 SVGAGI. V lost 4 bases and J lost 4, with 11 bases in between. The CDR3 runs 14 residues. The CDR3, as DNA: TGTGCCAGCAGTTTCAGACAGGCGAATCAGCCCCAGCATTTT. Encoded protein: CASSFRQANQPQHF.

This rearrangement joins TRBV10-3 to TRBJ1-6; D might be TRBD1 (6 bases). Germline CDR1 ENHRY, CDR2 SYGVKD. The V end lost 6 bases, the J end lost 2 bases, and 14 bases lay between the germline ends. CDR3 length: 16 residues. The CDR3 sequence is CAIRNDQGTYNSPLHF. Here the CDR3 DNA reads TGTGCCATCAGGAACGATCAGGGGACCTATAATTCACCCCTCCACTTT.

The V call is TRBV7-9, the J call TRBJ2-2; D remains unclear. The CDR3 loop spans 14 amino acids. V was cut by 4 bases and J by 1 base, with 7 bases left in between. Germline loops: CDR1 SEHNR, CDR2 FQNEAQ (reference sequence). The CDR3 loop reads CASSSTVNTGELFF. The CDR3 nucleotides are TGTGCCAGCAGCTCTACAGTGAACACCGGGGAGCTGTTTTTT.

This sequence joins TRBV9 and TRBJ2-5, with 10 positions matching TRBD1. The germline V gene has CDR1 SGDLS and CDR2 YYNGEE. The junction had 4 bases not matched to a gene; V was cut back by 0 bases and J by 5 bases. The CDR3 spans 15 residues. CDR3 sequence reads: CASSVAPTGGETQYF. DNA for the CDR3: TGTGCCAGCAGCGTAGCTCCGACAGGGGGCGAGACCCAGTACTTC.

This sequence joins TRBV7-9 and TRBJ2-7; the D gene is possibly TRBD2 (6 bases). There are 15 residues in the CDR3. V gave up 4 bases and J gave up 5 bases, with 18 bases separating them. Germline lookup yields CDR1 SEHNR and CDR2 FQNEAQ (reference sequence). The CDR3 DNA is TGTGCCAGCAGCTCCAGACGGACTACAATCAACGAGCAGTACTTC. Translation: CASSSRRTTINEQYF.

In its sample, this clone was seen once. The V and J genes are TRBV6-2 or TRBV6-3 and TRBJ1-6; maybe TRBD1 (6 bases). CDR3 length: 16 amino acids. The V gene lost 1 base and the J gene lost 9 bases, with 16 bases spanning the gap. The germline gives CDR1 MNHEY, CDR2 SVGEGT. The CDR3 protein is CASSYFPSGEGSPLHF. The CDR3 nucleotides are TGTGCCAGCAGTTACTTCCCCTCAGGGGAGGGTTCACCCCTCCACTTT.

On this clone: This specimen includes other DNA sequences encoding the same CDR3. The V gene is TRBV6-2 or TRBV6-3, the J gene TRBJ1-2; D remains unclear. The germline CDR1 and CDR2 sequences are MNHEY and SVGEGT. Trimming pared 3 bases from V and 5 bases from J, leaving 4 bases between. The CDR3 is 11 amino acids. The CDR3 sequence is CASSYLYGYTF. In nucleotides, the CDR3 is TGTGCCAGCAGTTATCTATATGGCTACACCTTC.